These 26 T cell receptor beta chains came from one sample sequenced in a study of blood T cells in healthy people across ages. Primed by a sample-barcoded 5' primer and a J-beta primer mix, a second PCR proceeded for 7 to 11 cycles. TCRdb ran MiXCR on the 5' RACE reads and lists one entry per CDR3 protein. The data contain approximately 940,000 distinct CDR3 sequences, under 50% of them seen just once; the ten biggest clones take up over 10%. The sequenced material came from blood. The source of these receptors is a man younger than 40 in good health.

CDR3 nucleotides: TGCAGTGCTAGAGCACTAGCGGGGGCTTACAATGAGCAGTTCTTC. This sequence encodes CSARALAGAYNEQFF. The chain joins TRBV20-1 to TRBJ2-1, with TRBD2 identical over 11 bases. CDR3 length equals 15 residues. Germline CDR1 DFQATT, CDR2 SNEGSKA (reference sequence). Germline trimming cut 1 base from V and 4 bases from J; bases unmatched to any gene: 3.

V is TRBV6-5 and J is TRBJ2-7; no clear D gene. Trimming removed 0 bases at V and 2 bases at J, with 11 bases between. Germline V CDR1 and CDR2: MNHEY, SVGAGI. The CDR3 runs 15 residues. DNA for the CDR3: TGTGCCAGCAGTTACTCGAGCAGCAGAGCCTACGAGCAGTACTTC. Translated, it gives CASSYSSSRAYEQYF.

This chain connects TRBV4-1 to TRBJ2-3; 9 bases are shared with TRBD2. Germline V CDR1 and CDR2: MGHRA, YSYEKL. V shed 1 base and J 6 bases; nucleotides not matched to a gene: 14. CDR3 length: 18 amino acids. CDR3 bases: TGCGCCAGCAGCCAAGGGAGCGGGGAAGCGGGGGGTTTGGATACGCAGTATTTT. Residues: CASSQGSGEAGGLDTQYF.

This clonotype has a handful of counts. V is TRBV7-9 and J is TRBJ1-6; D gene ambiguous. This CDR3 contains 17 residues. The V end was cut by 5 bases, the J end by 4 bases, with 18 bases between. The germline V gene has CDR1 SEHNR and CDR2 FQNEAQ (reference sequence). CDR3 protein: CASSRLLSDGYNSPLHF. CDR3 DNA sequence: TGTGCCAGCAGCCGACTACTGTCGGACGGATATAATTCACCCCTCCACTTT.

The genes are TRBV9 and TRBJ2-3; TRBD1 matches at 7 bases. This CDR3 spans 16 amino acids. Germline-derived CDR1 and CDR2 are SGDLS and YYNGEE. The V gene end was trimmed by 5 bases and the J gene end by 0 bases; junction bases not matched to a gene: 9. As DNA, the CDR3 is TGTGCCAGCAGTGCCAATGGGGACAGTAGCACAGATACGCAGTATTTT. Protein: CASSANGDSSTDTQYF. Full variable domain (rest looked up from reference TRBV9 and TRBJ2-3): DSGVTQTPKHLITATGQRVTLRCSPRSGDLSVYWYQQSLDQGLQFLIQYYNGEERAKGNILERFSAQQFPDLHSELNLSSLELGDSALYFCASSANGDSSTDTQYFGPGTRLTVL.

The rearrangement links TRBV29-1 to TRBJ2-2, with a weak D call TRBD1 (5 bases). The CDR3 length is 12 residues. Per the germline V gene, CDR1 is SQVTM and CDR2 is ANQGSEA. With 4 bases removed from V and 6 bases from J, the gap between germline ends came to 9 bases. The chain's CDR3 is CSVARASGELFF. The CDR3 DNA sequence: TGCAGCGTTGCCAGGGCATCCGGGGAGCTGTTTTTT.

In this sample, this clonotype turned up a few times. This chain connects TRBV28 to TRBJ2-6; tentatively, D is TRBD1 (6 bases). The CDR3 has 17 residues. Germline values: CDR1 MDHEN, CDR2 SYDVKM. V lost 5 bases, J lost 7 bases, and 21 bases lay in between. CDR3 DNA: TGTGCCAGCAGTATAACTATCCGGGACAATGGAGCCAACGTCCTGACTTTC. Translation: CASSITIRDNGANVLTF.

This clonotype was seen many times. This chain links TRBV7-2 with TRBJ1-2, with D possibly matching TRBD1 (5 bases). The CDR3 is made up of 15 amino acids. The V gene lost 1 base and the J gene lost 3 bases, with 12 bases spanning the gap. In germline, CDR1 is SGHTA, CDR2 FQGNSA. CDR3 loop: CASSLDPGYYYGYTF. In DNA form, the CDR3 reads TGTGCCAGCAGCTTAGATCCAGGGTACTACTATGGCTACACCTTC. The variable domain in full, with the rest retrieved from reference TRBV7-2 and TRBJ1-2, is GAGVSQSPSNKVTEKGKDVELRCDPISGHTALYWYRQSLGQGLEFLIYFQGNSAPDKSGLPSDRFSAERTGGSVSTLTIQRTQQEDSAVYLCASSLDPGYYYGYTFGSGTRLTVV.

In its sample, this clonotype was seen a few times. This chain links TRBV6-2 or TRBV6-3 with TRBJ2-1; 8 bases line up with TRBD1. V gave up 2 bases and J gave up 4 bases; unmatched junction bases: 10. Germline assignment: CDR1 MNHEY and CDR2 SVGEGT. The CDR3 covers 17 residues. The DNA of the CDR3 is TGTGCCAGCAGTTACCCCCGTGGGCAGGGGGCATACAATGAGCAGTTCTTC. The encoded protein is CASSYPRGQGAYNEQFF.

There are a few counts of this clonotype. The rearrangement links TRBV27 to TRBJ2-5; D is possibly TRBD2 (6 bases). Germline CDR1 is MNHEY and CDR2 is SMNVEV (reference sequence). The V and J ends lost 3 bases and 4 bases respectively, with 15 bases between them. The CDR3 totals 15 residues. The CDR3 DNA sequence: TGTGCCAGCAGTTTCGCAGGGAGGCGGGGAGAGACCCAGTACTTC. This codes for CASSFAGRRGETQYF.

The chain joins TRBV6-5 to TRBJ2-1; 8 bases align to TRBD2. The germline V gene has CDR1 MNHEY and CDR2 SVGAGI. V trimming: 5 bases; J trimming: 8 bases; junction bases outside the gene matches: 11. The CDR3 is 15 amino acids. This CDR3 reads CASSRGLVTADEQFF. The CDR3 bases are TGTGCCAGCAGTCGGGGACTAGTCACTGCAGATGAGCAGTTCTTC.

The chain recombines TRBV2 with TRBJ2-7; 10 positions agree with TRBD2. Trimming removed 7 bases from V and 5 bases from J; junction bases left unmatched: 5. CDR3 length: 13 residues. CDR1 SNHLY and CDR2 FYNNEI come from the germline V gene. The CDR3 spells CASNLAGAHEQYF. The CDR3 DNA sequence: TGTGCCAGCAATCTAGCGGGGGCTCACGAGCAGTACTTC.

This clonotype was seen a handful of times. The DNA for the CDR3 is TGCAGTGCCGGGGCCCGACAGGGGCACTATGGCTACACCTTC. Translation: CSAGARQGHYGYTF. The rearrangement uses TRBV20-1 and TRBJ1-2; 8 nucleotides line up with TRBD1. V shed 6 bases and J 3 bases; nucleotides not matched to a gene: 9. The CDR3 loop spans 14 amino acids. CDR1 is DFQATT and CDR2 is SNEGSKA in the germline V gene (reference sequence).

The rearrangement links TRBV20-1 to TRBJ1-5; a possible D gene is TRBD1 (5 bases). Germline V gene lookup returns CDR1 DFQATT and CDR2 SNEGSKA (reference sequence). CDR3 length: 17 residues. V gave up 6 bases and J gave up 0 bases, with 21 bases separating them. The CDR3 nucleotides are TGCAGTGCCACAACGAGGGGTACGGTCCATAGCAATCAGCCCCAGCATTTT. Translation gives CSATTRGTVHSNQPQHF.

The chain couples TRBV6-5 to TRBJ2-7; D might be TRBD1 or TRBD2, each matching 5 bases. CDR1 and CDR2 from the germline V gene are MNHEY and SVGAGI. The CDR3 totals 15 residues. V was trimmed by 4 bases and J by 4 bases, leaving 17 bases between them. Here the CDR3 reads CASSSAGTDVYEQYF. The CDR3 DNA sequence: TGTGCCAGCAGTTCGGCCGGGACGGATGTATACGAGCAGTACTTC.

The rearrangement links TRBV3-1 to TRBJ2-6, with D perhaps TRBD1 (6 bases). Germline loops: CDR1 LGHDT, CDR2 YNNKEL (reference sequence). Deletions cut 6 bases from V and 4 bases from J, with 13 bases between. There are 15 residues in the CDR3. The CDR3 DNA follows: TGTGCCAGCAGGCCGCACAGGGACGGGGCCAACGTCCTGACTTTC. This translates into CASRPHRDGANVLTF.

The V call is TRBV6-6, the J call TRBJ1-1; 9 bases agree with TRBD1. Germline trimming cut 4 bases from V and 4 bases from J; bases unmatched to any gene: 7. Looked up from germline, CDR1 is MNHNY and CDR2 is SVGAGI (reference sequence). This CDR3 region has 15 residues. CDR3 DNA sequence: TGTGCCAGCAGTTCGACAGGGGGACGCTCCACTGAAGCTTTCTTT. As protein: CASSSTGGRSTEAFF.

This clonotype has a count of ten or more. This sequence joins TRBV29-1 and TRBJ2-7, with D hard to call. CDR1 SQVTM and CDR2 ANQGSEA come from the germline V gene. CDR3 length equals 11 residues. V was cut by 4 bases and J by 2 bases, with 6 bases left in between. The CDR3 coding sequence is TGCAGCGTTGCTGGAGCCTACGAGCAGTACTTC. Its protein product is CSVAGAYEQYF.

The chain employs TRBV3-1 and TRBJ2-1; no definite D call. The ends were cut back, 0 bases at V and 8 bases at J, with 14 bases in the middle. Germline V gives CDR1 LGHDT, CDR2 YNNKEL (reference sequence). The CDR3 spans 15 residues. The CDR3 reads CASSQDNSAMDEQFF. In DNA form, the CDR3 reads TGTGCCAGCAGCCAAGATAACAGCGCCATGGATGAGCAGTTCTTC.

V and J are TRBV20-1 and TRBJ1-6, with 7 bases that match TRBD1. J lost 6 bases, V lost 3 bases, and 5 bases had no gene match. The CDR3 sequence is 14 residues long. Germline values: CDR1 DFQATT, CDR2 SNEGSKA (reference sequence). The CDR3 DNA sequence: TGCAGTGCTAGCGCGCAGGGGGTTAATTCACCCCTCCACTTT. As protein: CSASAQGVNSPLHF.

Written as DNA, the CDR3 is TGTGCCAGCAGTTCCTCGGGACTAGCTGTTCACTACAATGAGCAGTTCTTC. Its translation: CASSSSGLAVHYNEQFF. V gene TRBV27 combines with J gene TRBJ2-1, with 9 nucleotides matching TRBD2. This CDR3 is built from 17 residues. Germline V CDR1 and CDR2: MNHEY, SMNVEV (reference sequence). After removal of 4 bases from V and 3 bases from J, the junction contained 10 bases not matched to a gene.

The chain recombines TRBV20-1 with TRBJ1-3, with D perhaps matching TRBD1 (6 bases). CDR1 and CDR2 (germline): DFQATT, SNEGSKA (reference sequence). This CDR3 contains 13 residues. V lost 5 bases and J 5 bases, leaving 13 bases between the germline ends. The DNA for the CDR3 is TGCAGTGCTCTGGACAGTCGTAGAAACACCATATATTTT. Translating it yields CSALDSRRNTIYF.

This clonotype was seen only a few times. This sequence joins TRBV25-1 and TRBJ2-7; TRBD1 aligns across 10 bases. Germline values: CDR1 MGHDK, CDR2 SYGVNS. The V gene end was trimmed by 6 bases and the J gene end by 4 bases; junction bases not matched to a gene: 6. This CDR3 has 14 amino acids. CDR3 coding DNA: TGTGCCAGCAGGGAGACAGGGGGCATGTACGAGCAGTACTTC. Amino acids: CASRETGGMYEQYF.

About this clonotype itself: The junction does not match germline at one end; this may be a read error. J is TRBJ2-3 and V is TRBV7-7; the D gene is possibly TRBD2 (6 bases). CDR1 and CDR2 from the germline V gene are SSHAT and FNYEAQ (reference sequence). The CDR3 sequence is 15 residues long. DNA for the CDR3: TGTGCTAGCAGCCCCCGGGGACTTATCACAGATACGCAGTATTTT. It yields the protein CASSPRGLITDTQYF.

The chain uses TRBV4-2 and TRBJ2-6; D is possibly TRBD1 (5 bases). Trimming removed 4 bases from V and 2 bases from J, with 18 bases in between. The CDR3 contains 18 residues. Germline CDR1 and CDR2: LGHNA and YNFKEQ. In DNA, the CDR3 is TGTGCCAGCAGCCCCCAAGGGGATCTTGCAACTGGGGCCAACGTCCTGACTTTC. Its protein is CASSPQGDLATGANVLTF.

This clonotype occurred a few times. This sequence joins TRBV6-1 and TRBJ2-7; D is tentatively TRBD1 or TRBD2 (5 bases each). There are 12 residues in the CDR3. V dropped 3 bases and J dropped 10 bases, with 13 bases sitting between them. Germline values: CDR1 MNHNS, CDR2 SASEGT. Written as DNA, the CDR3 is TGTGCCAGCAGTGAGCCCGGGGCGACTCAGTACTTC. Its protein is CASSEPGATQYF.